A single sample is the source of the 30 T cell receptor beta chains below, sequenced in a study of beta chain features in type 1 diabetes. cDNA synthesis used the whole RNA isolate, giving expressed TCRB sequences. The repertoire was sequenced with immunoSEQ multiplex PCR; TCRdb's copy has only in-frame clones and lacks some. The repertoire includes some 400,000 clones, about 16% of them detected once, and roughly 0.019% sits in the top ten. The sample comprised naive CD4+ T cells from blood. Source of these receptors: a woman between 18 and 29 years old in good health.

The genes are TRBV5-6 and TRBJ2-7; no clear D gene. This CDR3 contains 13 residues. The germline gives CDR1 SGHDT, CDR2 YYEEEE. Trimming pared 0 bases from V and 2 bases from J, leaving 6 bases between. In nucleotides, the CDR3 is TGTGCCAGCAGCTTGGAAGCTACCTACGAGCAGTACTTC. This gives the protein CASSLEATYEQYF.

This clone occurred a few times. The chain combines TRBV29-1 with TRBJ2-2; maybe TRBD1 (5 bases). Trimming shortened V by 4 bases and J by 1 base, and 13 bases separated the two germline ends. Germline V CDR1 and CDR2: SQVTM, ANQGSEA. The CDR3 extends over 15 amino acids. The CDR3 here is CSVVAGALNTGELFF. Written as DNA, the CDR3 is TGCAGCGTTGTCGCTGGGGCCCTGAACACCGGGGAGCTGTTTTTT.

This sequence joins TRBV6-5 and TRBJ2-1, with a weak D call TRBD2 (6 bases). The CDR3 contains 16 residues. V was cut by 2 bases and J by 5 bases, with 16 bases left in between. Germline-derived CDR1 and CDR2 are MNHEY and SVGAGI. The CDR3 spells CASSYGGALNNNEQFF. The CDR3 DNA reads as TGTGCCAGCAGTTACGGCGGGGCATTAAACAACAATGAGCAGTTCTTC.

The rearrangement links TRBV6-5 to TRBJ2-1; D is undetermined. The length of the CDR3 is 14 residues. Looked up from germline, CDR1 is MNHEY and CDR2 is SVGAGI. V dropped 2 bases and J dropped 6 bases, with 11 bases sitting between them. The CDR3 sequence is CASSYAQIPNEQFF. The CDR3 nucleotides read TGTGCCAGCAGTTACGCCCAGATTCCCAATGAGCAGTTCTTC.

The chain links TRBV6-6 to TRBJ2-5, with D hard to call. V gave up 5 bases and J gave up 1 base, with 2 bases separating them. CDR3 length equals 11 residues. Germline CDR1 and CDR2: MNHNY and SVGAGI (reference sequence). This chain's CDR3 is CASSLQETQYF. CDR3 in DNA: TGTGCCAGCAGTCTCCAAGAGACCCAGTACTTC.

V and J are TRBV7-2 and TRBJ2-7, with a possible D match to TRBD1 (6 bases). Trimming stripped 4 bases from V and 7 bases from J, with 8 bases between. Germline CDR1 reads SGHTA; CDR2 reads FQGNSA. This CDR3 has 11 residues. This chain's CDR3 is CASSSGTEQYF. The CDR3 coding sequence is TGTGCCAGCAGCTCCGGGACAGAGCAGTACTTC.

This clone was detected a few times. The chain links TRBV15 to TRBJ2-7, with D perhaps TRBD1 (6 bases). Germline CDR1 and CDR2: LNHNV and YYDKDF (reference sequence). This CDR3 spans 13 amino acids. V was shortened by 1 base and J by 6 bases, with 10 bases between the two germline ends. CDR3 amino acids: CATSRVDRPEQYF. In DNA form, the CDR3 reads TGTGCCACCAGCAGAGTTGACAGGCCCGAGCAGTACTTC.

This clone appeared a few times. The chain links TRBV28 to TRBJ2-3; 13 bases agree with TRBD2. The germline gives CDR1 MDHEN, CDR2 SYDVKM. Losses at the gene ends were 6 bases for V and 5 bases for J; bases not matched to a gene: 5. The CDR3 runs 15 residues. CDR3 loop: CASSTSGRVGDTQYF. The CDR3 nucleotides read TGTGCCAGCAGCACTAGCGGGAGGGTTGGAGATACGCAGTATTTT.

CDR3 DNA: TGCAGCGTACTGGACAGGGTCAATCAGCCCCAGCATTTT. This codes for CSVLDRVNQPQHF. The chain combines TRBV29-1 with TRBJ1-5; 8 bases fit TRBD1. Germline V gene data show CDR1 as SQVTM and CDR2 as ANQGSEA. The V gene end was trimmed by 6 bases and the J gene end by 3 bases; junction bases not matched to a gene: 4. This CDR3 region has 13 residues.

This clone appeared a few times. V is TRBV4-2 and J is TRBJ1-1, with D hard to call. The length of the CDR3 is 14 residues. V lost 3 bases, J lost 3 bases, and 11 bases lay in between. Per the germline V gene, CDR1 is LGHNA and CDR2 is YNFKEQ. CDR3 in DNA: TGTGCCAGCAGCCAGACGCTTCAGGACACTGAAGCTTTCTTT. It encodes CASSQTLQDTEAFF.

This clone was detected a few times. The J gene is TRBJ1-4, the V gene TRBV30, with D tentatively TRBD1 (6 bases). V lost 2 bases and J 7 bases, leaving 14 bases between the germline ends. The CDR3 contains 14 residues. The V gene's germline CDR1 is GTSNPN and CDR2 SVGIG (reference sequence). The CDR3 region is CAWSQGQLVEKLFF. The CDR3 nucleotides are TGTGCCTGGAGTCAAGGACAGTTGGTTGAAAAACTGTTTTTT.

The genes are TRBV4-2 and TRBJ2-5, with 9 positions matching TRBD2. The CDR3 has 17 amino acids. Per germline, CDR1 LGHNA and CDR2 YNFKEQ. V trimming: 1 base; J trimming: 0 bases; junction bases outside the gene matches: 6. CDR3 nucleotides: TGTGCCAGCAGCCAAGGGCCGGCTAGCGGGGACCAAGAGACCCAGTACTTC. Its protein product is CASSQGPASGDQETQYF.

The gene calls are TRBV28 and TRBJ2-1, with 10 positions matching TRBD2. From germline, CDR1 is MDHEN and CDR2 SYDVKM. There are 15 residues in the CDR3. V shed 6 bases and J 7 bases; nucleotides not matched to a gene: 9. CDR3 residues: CASRRAGTSANEQFF. The CDR3 nucleotides are TGTGCCAGCAGACGGGCCGGGACTAGCGCGAATGAGCAGTTCTTC.

In its sample, this clone was seen a few times. Here the CDR3 DNA reads TGCAGCGTTCATGGGCTCTTGAACACTGAAGCTTTCTTT. Protein sequence: CSVHGLLNTEAFF. The chain couples TRBV29-1 to TRBJ1-1; D remains unclear. CDR3 size: 13 residues. The V end was cut by 5 bases, the J end by 0 bases, with 10 bases between. Germline CDR1 and CDR2: SQVTM and ANQGSEA. The whole variable domain, filled in from reference TRBV29-1 and TRBJ1-1, reads SAVISQKPSRDICQRGTSLTIQCQVDSQVTMMFWYRQQPGQSLTLIATANQGSEATYESGFVIDKFPISRPNLTFSTLTVSNMSPEDSSIYLCSVHGLLNTEAFFGQGTRLTVV.

The rearrangement joins TRBV11-2 to TRBJ1-1; tentative D call: TRBD1 (5 bases). This CDR3 is built from 14 residues. Germline V gene data show CDR1 as SGHAT and CDR2 as FQNNGV. V dropped 1 base and J dropped 4 bases, with 10 bases sitting between them. The CDR3 sequence is CASSLAGTRTEAFF. The CDR3 bases are TGTGCCAGCAGCTTAGCCGGGACTCGCACTGAAGCTTTCTTT.

This clone was observed a handful of times. The V and J genes are TRBV14 and TRBJ2-5; 7 nucleotides agree with TRBD2. The CDR3 covers 14 residues. The germline V gene has CDR1 SGHDN and CDR2 FVKESK. Germline trimming cut 4 bases from V and 5 bases from J; bases unmatched to any gene: 7. CDR3 DNA: TGTGCCAGCAGCCGAATCGGACTAGTGGAGACCCAGTACTTC. Translation gives CASSRIGLVETQYF.

This clone was detected a few times. The J gene is TRBJ2-5, the V gene TRBV30, with 12 bases fitting TRBD2. After removal of 2 bases from V and 5 bases from J, the junction contained 15 bases not matched to a gene. In germline, CDR1 is GTSNPN, CDR2 SVGIG (reference sequence). The CDR3 is made up of 18 amino acids. In DNA, the CDR3 is TGTGCCTGGAGTACCCTACGGACTAGCGGGACAGGAGGGGAGACCCAGTACTTC. Protein: CAWSTLRTSGTGGETQYF.

The chain has TRBV25-1 and TRBJ2-7, with 10 bases matching TRBD1. The CDR3 length is 15 residues. CDR1 MGHDK and CDR2 SYGVNS come from the germline V gene. J was trimmed by 3 bases and V by 4 bases; bases with no gene match: 6. DNA for the CDR3: TGTGCCAGCAGTGCCCCCGGGACAGGGGTCTACGAGCAGTACTTC. As protein: CASSAPGTGVYEQYF.

V usage is TRBV14 and J usage is TRBJ1-1, with 7 nucleotides matching TRBD1. Germline V lookup: CDR1 SGHDN, CDR2 FVKESK. V was clipped by 4 bases and J by 3 bases; unmatched bases: 5. This CDR3 region has 14 residues. This chain's CDR3 is CASSPRTGHTEAFF. The CDR3 bases are TGTGCCAGCAGCCCTCGGACAGGCCACACTGAAGCTTTCTTT. The complete variable domain, with remaining parts taken from reference TRBV14 and TRBJ1-1, reads EAGVTQFPSHSVIEKGQTVTLRCDPISGHDNLYWYRRVMGKEIKFLLHFVKESKQDESGMPNNRFLAERTGGTYSTLKVQPAELEDSGVYFCASSPRTGHTEAFFGQGTRLTVV.

This chain links TRBV5-1 with TRBJ2-7; a possible D gene is TRBD1 (6 bases). V gave up 2 bases and J gave up 3 bases, with 9 bases separating them. Looked up from germline, CDR1 is SGHRS and CDR2 is YFSETQ. The CDR3 has 13 amino acids. The CDR3 sequence is CASSLQGFYEQYF. The CDR3 nucleotides read TGCGCCAGCAGCTTACAGGGCTTCTACGAGCAGTACTTC.

This clone was found a few times. V usage is TRBV9 and J usage is TRBJ2-3, with unresolved D. Germline CDR1 is SGDLS and CDR2 is YYNGEE. The CDR3 totals 12 residues. Between the trimmed V and J ends, which lost 4 bases and 2 bases, there was a span of 5 bases. As DNA, the CDR3 is TGTGCCAGCAGCTTACTCACAGATACGCAGTATTTT. Residues: CASSLLTDTQYF.

Here the CDR3 reads CASSLWGSYEQYF. In DNA form, the CDR3 reads TGTGCCAGCAGCTTATGGGGCAGCTACGAGCAGTACTTC. The rearrangement uses TRBV7-9 and TRBJ2-7; a weak D match, TRBD1 (5 bases). The CDR3 extends over 13 amino acids. Germline V gene data show CDR1 as SEHNR and CDR2 as FQNEAQ (reference sequence). Deletions cut 2 bases from V and 3 bases from J, with 8 bases between.

This clone was detected a few times. For the CDR3, the DNA is TGTGCCTGGAATGGCCTTAACAATCAGCCCCAGCATTTT. This encodes CAWNGLNNQPQHF. The rearrangement links TRBV30 to TRBJ1-5; D not resolved. The CDR3 is made up of 13 amino acids. Trimming shortened V by 4 bases and J by 3 bases, and 10 bases separated the two germline ends. Germline V CDR1 and CDR2: GTSNPN, SVGIG (reference sequence).

J is TRBJ1-5 and V is TRBV6-5; 8 bases are a match to TRBD1. V shed 6 bases and J 1 base; nucleotides not matched to a gene: 5. The CDR3 totals 15 residues. The germline CDR1 and CDR2 sequences are MNHEY and SVGAGI. The CDR3 loop reads CASREGQVSNQPQHF. As DNA, the CDR3 is TGTGCCAGCAGGGAGGGACAGGTGAGCAATCAGCCCCAGCATTTT.

The chain carries TRBV4-2 and TRBJ2-1; possibly TRBD2 for D (6 bases). Trimming stripped 0 bases from V and 11 bases from J, with 20 bases between. Germline V gene data show CDR1 as LGHNA and CDR2 as YNFKEQ. The CDR3 runs to 16 residues. CDR3 in DNA: TGTGCCAGCAGCCAAGATCGGGAGACTACGGAAAGAAAGCAGTTCTTC. Translated: CASSQDRETTERKQFF.

This chain links TRBV29-1 with TRBJ1-2, with a tentative D call TRBD1 (5 bases). Between the trimmed V and J ends, which lost 3 bases and 8 bases, there was a span of 16 bases. The CDR3 has 13 residues. Germline V gene lookup returns CDR1 SQVTM and CDR2 ANQGSEA. The CDR3 loop is CSVELFQGNGYTF. For the CDR3, the DNA is TGCAGCGTTGAGCTTTTCCAGGGAAACGGCTACACCTTC.

This clone has just a few counts. This rearrangement joins TRBV29-1 to TRBJ2-7; 8 bases are shared with TRBD2. Germline lookup yields CDR1 SQVTM and CDR2 ANQGSEA. Unmatched junction bases numbered 10, after V lost 7 bases and J lost 2 bases. This CDR3 comprises 14 residues. CDR3 nucleotide sequence: TGCAGCGCGGCCCTAGCGGGCAAGACCTACGAGCAGTACTTC. It translates to CSAALAGKTYEQYF.

The chain recombines TRBV5-6 with TRBJ2-5; D not certain. The CDR3 has 13 residues. V lost 2 bases to trimming and J lost 4 bases, with 9 bases between them. The germline V gene has CDR1 SGHDT and CDR2 YYEEEE. The DNA of the CDR3 is TGTGCCAGCAGCTTAAGATGGCCAGAGACCCAGTACTTC. The encoded protein is CASSLRWPETQYF. The full variable domain, completed using reference TRBV5-6 and TRBJ2-5, is DAGVTQSPTHLIKTRGQQVTLRCSPKSGHDTVSWYQQALGQGPQFIFQYYEEEERQRGNFPDRFSGHQFPNYSSELNVNALLLGDSALYLCASSLRWPETQYFGPGTRLLVL.

V and J are TRBV11-2 and TRBJ2-3; D is ambiguous. This CDR3 region has 12 residues. Per the germline V gene, CDR1 is SGHAT and CDR2 is FQNNGV. Trimming cost V 8 bases and J 2 bases, with 8 bases left between them. Written as DNA, the CDR3 is TGTGCCAGCGGCGGATTCACAGATACGCAGTATTTT. This gives the protein CASGGFTDTQYF. The complete variable domain, with remaining parts taken from reference TRBV11-2 and TRBJ2-3, reads EAGVAQSPRYKIIEKRQSVAFWCNPISGHATLYWYQQILGQGPKLLIQFQNNGVVDDSQLPKDRFSAERLKGVDSTLKIQPAKLEDSAVYLCASGGFTDTQYFGPGTRLTVL.

This clone was counted between two and nine times. The chain recombines TRBV7-9 with TRBJ2-7; weak D call: TRBD2 (6 bases). This CDR3 has 13 amino acids. In germline, CDR1 is SEHNR, CDR2 FQNEAQ (reference sequence). The V end lost 4 bases, the J end lost 1 base, and 8 bases lay between the germline ends. The CDR3 loop is CASSSTSSYEQYF. The CDR3 coding sequence is TGTGCCAGCAGCTCGACTAGTTCCTACGAGCAGTACTTC.